This T cell receptor beta chain was obtained from a study of blood T cell repertoires in COVID-19. This clone was detected once. The data were produced by immunoSEQ multiplex PCR, yet TCRdb's version contains in-frame clones alone and is incomplete. The repertoire holds roughly 120,000 clones, with around 77% as singletons. The CDR3 has 13 residues. The V gene lost 8 bases and the J gene lost 0 bases, with 11 bases spanning the gap. In germline, CDR1 is SQVTM, CDR2 ANQGSEA. The chain combines TRBV29-1 with TRBJ1-3; D gene unclear. The TCR sequence derives from a human donor in a cohort sampled during active COVID-19. The sequenced sample was peripheral blood. CDR3 amino acids: CSIAIGSGNTIYF. In nucleotides, the CDR3 is TGCAGCATAGCGATCGGCTCTGGAAACACCATATATTTT.